This record looks at one T cell receptor beta chain sequence and its context. Antigen: not known. Researchers ran the PCR with 60 Vbeta and 13 Jbeta primers. The method was immunoSEQ multiplex PCR; TCRdb's version includes in-frame clones alone and lacks a portion of them. The table includes approximately 220,000 clones, over 70% detected once. These data come from a study of cytomegalovirus exposure and HLA in healthy donors. Study as a whole: In terms of ancestry, the Caucasian-associated cluster contained around four fifths of the roughly 400 genotyped donors. Study-level points and caveats: Certain sequence variants were highly shared and formed a cluster, and this cluster was likely a sequencing artifact. The study recorded 150 to 200 TCR beta chains that were cytomegalovirus-associated.

Germline CDR1 MNHEY, CDR2 SVGAGI. V was cut by 5 bases and J by 8 bases, with 16 bases left in between. This CDR3 region has 14 residues. This chain links TRBV6-5 with TRBJ1-5, with D tentatively TRBD1 (5 bases). Sequencing used PBMCs. The TCR was taken from a boy under 10 years old in good health and CMV-seronegative. CDR3 sequence reads: CASSEFGGSEPQHF. The CDR3 nucleotides are TGTGCCAGCAGTGAATTTGGGGGGTCGGAGCCCCAGCATTTT.